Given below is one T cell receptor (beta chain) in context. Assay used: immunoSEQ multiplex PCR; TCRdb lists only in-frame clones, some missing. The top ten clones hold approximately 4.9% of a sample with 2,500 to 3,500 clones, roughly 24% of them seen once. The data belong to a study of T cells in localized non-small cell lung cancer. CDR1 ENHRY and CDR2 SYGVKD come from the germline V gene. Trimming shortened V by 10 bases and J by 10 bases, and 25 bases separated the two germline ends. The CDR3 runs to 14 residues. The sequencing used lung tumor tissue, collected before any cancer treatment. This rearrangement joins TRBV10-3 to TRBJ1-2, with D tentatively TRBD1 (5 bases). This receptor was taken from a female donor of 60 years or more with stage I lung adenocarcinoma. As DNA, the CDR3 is TGTGCCAGTCGGAGAGGGGATTCTATAAGTCCCTACACCTTC. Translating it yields CASRRGDSISPYTF.